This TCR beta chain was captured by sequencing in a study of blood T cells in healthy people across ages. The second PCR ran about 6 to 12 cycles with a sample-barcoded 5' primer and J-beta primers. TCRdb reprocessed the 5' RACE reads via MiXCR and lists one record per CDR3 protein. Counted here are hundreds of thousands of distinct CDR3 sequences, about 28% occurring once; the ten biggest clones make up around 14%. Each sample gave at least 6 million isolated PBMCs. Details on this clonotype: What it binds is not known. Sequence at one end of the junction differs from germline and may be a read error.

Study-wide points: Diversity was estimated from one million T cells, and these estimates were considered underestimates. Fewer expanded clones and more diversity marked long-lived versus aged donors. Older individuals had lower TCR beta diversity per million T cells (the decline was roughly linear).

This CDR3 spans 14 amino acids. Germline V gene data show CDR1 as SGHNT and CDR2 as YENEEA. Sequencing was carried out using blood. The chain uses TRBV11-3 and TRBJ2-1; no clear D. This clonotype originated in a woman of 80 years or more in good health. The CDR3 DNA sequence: TGTACCAGCAGCTTAGGTCCCGTGGGAAATGAGCAGTTCTTC. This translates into CTSSLGPVGNEQFF. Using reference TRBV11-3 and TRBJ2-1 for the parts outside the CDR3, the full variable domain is EAGVVQSPRYKIIEKKQPVAFWCNPISGHNTLYWYLQNLGQGPELLIRYENEEAVDDSQLPKDRFSAERLKGVDSTLKIQPAELGDSAVYLCTSSLGPVGNEQFFGPGTRLTVL.